The 25 T cell receptor beta chains listed next were all sequenced from one sample in a study of blood T cell repertoires in COVID-19. Libraries were prepared by immunoSEQ multiplex PCR; TCRdb keeps only in-frame clonotypes and omits some of them. The sample lists about 170,000 clones, approximately 88% occurring once. The sample comprised peripheral blood. The receptors come from a woman aged 60-75 years with acute or convalescent COVID-19.

The rearrangement uses TRBV9 and TRBJ1-2; 10 positions agree with TRBD1. CDR1 SGDLS and CDR2 YYNGEE come from the germline V gene. This CDR3 is built from 14 residues. V shed 6 bases, J shed 4 bases, and the junction held 6 bases outside the gene matches. CDR3 amino acids: CASNTRDRGYGYTF. CDR3 nucleotides: TGTGCCAGCAACACCCGGGACAGGGGCTATGGCTACACCTTC.

CDR3 sequence: CASSLGSPPFRDQPQHF. DNA of the CDR3: TGTGCCAGCAGCTTAGGATCCCCCCCGTTTCGGGATCAGCCCCAGCATTTT. V and J are TRBV11-3 and TRBJ1-5; D is uncertain. The V end lost 1 base, the J end lost 5 bases, and 18 bases lay between the germline ends. Per germline, CDR1 SGHNT and CDR2 YENEEA. The CDR3 loop spans 17 amino acids.

This clone showed up just a few times. The chain couples TRBV19 to TRBJ2-3; 8 nucleotides align to TRBD1. Germline CDR1 LNHDA, CDR2 SQIVND (reference sequence). This CDR3 has 15 amino acids. Trimming at V came to 5 bases and at J to 2 bases, leaving 6 bases not matched to a gene. The CDR3 region has the DNA TGTGCCAGTAGTTTAGGGACAGGATACACAGATACGCAGTATTTT. Residues: CASSLGTGYTDTQYF.

J is TRBJ1-2 and V is TRBV7-9; D is unresolved. CDR1 and CDR2 (germline): SEHNR, FQNEAQ (reference sequence). This CDR3 is built from 14 residues. V lost 7 bases, J lost 7 bases, and 19 bases lay in between. Here the CDR3 reads CASTYMAGLGGYTF. CDR3 bases: TGTGCCAGCACCTACATGGCGGGGTTGGGTGGCTACACCTTC.

The V and J genes are TRBV13 and TRBJ1-2; TRBD1 might be the D (5 bases). This CDR3 region has 13 residues. V shed 3 bases and J shed 4 bases, with 9 bases lying between them. Per the germline V gene, CDR1 is PRHDT and CDR2 is FYEKMQ (reference sequence). The CDR3 here is CASSLGQRYGYTF. In nucleotides, the CDR3 is TGTGCCAGCAGCTTGGGGCAGCGCTATGGCTACACCTTC.

V usage is TRBV28 and J usage is TRBJ1-4, with 10 bases fitting TRBD1. The J segment lost 0 bases and the V segment lost 3 bases, leaving 19 bases of the junction unmatched. Germline V gives CDR1 MDHEN, CDR2 SYDVKM. The CDR3 totals 22 residues. The CDR3 DNA follows: TGTGCCAGCAGTTTCCCCCTCCGGGACAGGGGTTCAGTTGCCGCAACTAATGAAAAACTGTTTTTT. Encoded protein: CASSFPLRDRGSVAATNEKLFF.

The J gene is TRBJ2-7, the V gene TRBV7-6, with D possibly being TRBD1 (6 bases). The V and J ends lost 3 bases and 11 bases respectively, with 11 bases between them. There are 11 residues in the CDR3. Germline assignment: CDR1 SGHVS and CDR2 FNYEAQ. CDR3 DNA sequence: TGTGCCAGCAGCTTCGGGCAGGGGAAGTACTTC. Amino acid sequence: CASSFGQGKYF. Full variable domain (rest looked up from reference TRBV7-6 and TRBJ2-7): GAGVSQSPRYKVTKRGQDVALRCDPISGHVSLYWYRQALGQGPEFLTYFNYEAQQDKSGLPNDRFSAERPEGSISTLTIQRTEQRDSAMYRCASSFGQGKYFGPGTRLTVT.

This chain connects TRBV3-1 (or the pseudogene TRBV3-2) to TRBJ2-5; D unresolved. This CDR3 is built from 12 residues. The V end was cut by 6 bases, the J end by 1 base, with 6 bases between. From germline, CDR1 is LGHDT and CDR2 YNNKEL (reference sequence). The CDR3 spells CASRSPQETQYF. The CDR3 DNA sequence: TGTGCCAGCAGGAGCCCCCAAGAGACCCAGTACTTC.

The gene calls are TRBV5-1 and TRBJ1-5, with TRBD1 matching over 7 bases. In germline, CDR1 is SGHRS, CDR2 YFSETQ. The CDR3 runs to 15 residues. The trim removed 0 bases at V and 5 bases at J, leaving 5 bases unmatched. The CDR3 spells CASSLGQGGYQPQHF. CDR3 in DNA: TGCGCCAGCAGCTTGGGACAGGGAGGATATCAGCCCCAGCATTTT.

The rearrangement joins TRBV7-9 to TRBJ1-3; D possibly corresponds to TRBD1 (6 bases). CDR3 length: 14 residues. Trimming cost V 6 bases and J 0 bases, with 9 bases left between them. The V gene's germline CDR1 is SEHNR and CDR2 FQNEAQ (reference sequence). The CDR3 DNA sequence: TGTGCCAGCAGACAGGGCAGCTCTGGAAACACCATATATTTT. Its translation is CASRQGSSGNTIYF.

This clone was seen a single time. This rearrangement joins TRBV19 to TRBJ1-2; TRBD1 aligns across 9 bases. The ends lost 3 bases at V and 3 bases at J; junction bases unmatched: 5. The V gene's germline CDR1 is LNHDA and CDR2 SQIVND (reference sequence). CDR3 size: 15 residues. The CDR3 DNA follows: TGTGCCAGTAGTATGTGGACAGGGGATTACTATGGCTACACCTTC. Translated, it gives CASSMWTGDYYGYTF.

The rearrangement links TRBV19 to TRBJ1-6; TRBD1 is a possible D gene (5 bases). V gave up 4 bases and J gave up 4 bases, with 17 bases separating them. Looked up from germline, CDR1 is LNHDA and CDR2 is SQIVND (reference sequence). This CDR3 spans 17 amino acids. The CDR3 DNA reads as TGTGCCAGTAGTACCCTCAGACAGTTTCGTTATAATTCACCCCTCCACTTT. The encoded protein is CASSTLRQFRYNSPLHF.

The V gene is TRBV7-2, the J gene TRBJ1-2, with D unresolved. This CDR3 region has 14 residues. Germline assignment: CDR1 SGHTA and CDR2 FQGNSA. The germline V and J ends were trimmed by 4 bases and 3 bases, with 12 bases remaining between them. The CDR3 is CASSSPGSYYGYTF. Here the CDR3 DNA reads TGTGCCAGCAGCTCCCCGGGGAGTTACTATGGCTACACCTTC.

The genes are TRBV6-2 or TRBV6-3 and TRBJ2-5; a possible D gene is TRBD1 (5 bases). Germline CDR1 reads MNHEY; CDR2 reads SVGEGT. V was pared by 2 bases and J by 0 bases, with 16 bases between. The CDR3 contains 17 residues. The CDR3: CASSYPIQGPDQETQYF. The CDR3 nucleotides are TGTGCCAGCAGTTACCCAATCCAGGGCCCCGACCAAGAGACCCAGTACTTC.

V and J are TRBV3-1 (or the pseudogene TRBV3-2) and TRBJ1-4; D not certain. Deletions cut 2 bases from V and 3 bases from J, with 10 bases between. This CDR3 is built from 15 residues. CDR1 and CDR2 (germline): LGHDT, YNNKEL (reference sequence). The CDR3 DNA reads TGTGCCAGCAGCCAAATCCGAACAGCTAATGAAAAACTGTTTTTT. Protein product: CASSQIRTANEKLFF.

The rearrangement uses TRBV4-3 and TRBJ2-1; D is unclear. The CDR3 has 17 amino acids. Germline CDR1 reads LGHNA; CDR2 reads YSLEER. With 0 bases removed from V and 4 bases from J, the gap between germline ends came to 16 bases. The CDR3 loop is CASSQDSPLVRYNEQFF. CDR3 DNA sequence: TGCGCCAGCAGCCAAGATTCCCCCCTCGTTAGATACAATGAGCAGTTCTTC.

For the CDR3, the DNA is TGCGCCAGCAGCTTGTTGGGCCAGGGGGACTCCGGGGAGCTGTTTTTT. Translating it yields CASSLLGQGDSGELFF. This chain joins TRBV5-1 and TRBJ2-2, with TRBD1 as a possible D gene (7 bases). Trimming stripped 1 base from V and 6 bases from J, with 16 bases between. The CDR3 loop spans 16 amino acids. The germline gives CDR1 SGHRS, CDR2 YFSETQ.

The chain combines TRBV7-6 with TRBJ1-2; D uncertain. This CDR3 is 13 amino acids long. Germline lookup yields CDR1 SGHVS and CDR2 FNYEAQ. With 1 base removed from V and 1 base from J, the gap between germline ends came to 4 bases. Written as DNA, the CDR3 is TGTGCCAGCAGCTTAGGAGTTAACTATGGCTACACCTTC. It codes for CASSLGVNYGYTF. Full variable domain (rest looked up from reference TRBV7-6 and TRBJ1-2): GAGVSQSPRYKVTKRGQDVALRCDPISGHVSLYWYRQALGQGPEFLTYFNYEAQQDKSGLPNDRFSAERPEGSISTLTIQRTEQRDSAMYRCASSLGVNYGYTFGSGTRLTVV.

This chain links TRBV12-3 or TRBV12-4 with TRBJ2-5; TRBD2 matches 10 bases. The V and J ends lost 5 bases and 5 bases, in that order; junction bases with no gene match: 2. The CDR3 is 13 amino acids. CDR3 nucleotide sequence: TGTGCCAGCAGTCCGGGACTAGCGGAGACCCAGTACTTC. This codes for CASSPGLAETQYF.

This sequence joins TRBV11-3 and TRBJ1-2; D remains ambiguous. The CDR3 contains 11 residues. CDR1 is SGHNT and CDR2 is YENEEA in the germline V gene. Deletions cut 5 bases from V and 5 bases from J, with 6 bases between. CDR3 DNA: TGTGCCAGCAGCCCCTCTTATGGCTACACCTTC. Protein sequence: CASSPSYGYTF.

This chain uses TRBV5-5 with TRBJ2-3; D is uncertain. Germline CDR1 reads SGHKS; CDR2 reads YYEKEE (reference sequence). The CDR3 runs to 14 residues. V lost 2 bases to trimming and J lost 0 bases, with 7 bases between them. CDR3 amino acids: CASSLSSSTDTQYF. The CDR3, as DNA: TGTGCCAGCAGCTTATCCTCTAGCACAGATACGCAGTATTTT.

The rearrangement joins TRBV2 to TRBJ2-5; possible D gene TRBD1, 6 bases. The CDR3 length is 14 residues. Germline CDR1 is SNHLY and CDR2 is FYNNEI. V lost 6 bases to trimming and J lost 0 bases, with 11 bases between them. CDR3 amino acids: CASRPDSYQETQYF. The CDR3 DNA follows: TGTGCCAGCAGACCGGACAGCTACCAAGAGACCCAGTACTTC. Full variable domain (outside the CDR3, taken from reference TRBV2 and TRBJ2-5): EPEVTQTPSHQVTQMGQEVILRCVPISNHLYFYWYRQILGQKVEFLVSFYNNEISEKSEIFDDQFSVERPDGSNFTLKIRSTKLEDSAMYFCASRPDSYQETQYFGPGTRLLVL.

This chain joins TRBV11-2 and TRBJ1-1, with 8 nucleotides matching TRBD1. The CDR3 runs 16 residues. Germline loops: CDR1 SGHAT, CDR2 FQNNGV. The ends lost 5 bases at V and 2 bases at J; junction bases unmatched: 10. The CDR3 spells CASSTPTRGLNTEAFF. The DNA for the CDR3 is TGTGCCAGCAGCACACCGACCAGGGGGCTAAACACTGAAGCTTTCTTT.

The rearrangement links TRBV3-1 (or the pseudogene TRBV3-2) to TRBJ1-2, with D unresolved. Germline CDR1 is LGHDT and CDR2 is YNNKEL (reference sequence). V lost 3 bases, J lost 4 bases, and 15 bases lay in between. There are 15 residues in the CDR3. The CDR3 spells CASSQTWEKGYGYTF. The CDR3 DNA reads TGTGCCAGCAGCCAGACCTGGGAGAAGGGCTATGGCTACACCTTC.

V usage is TRBV11-2 and J usage is TRBJ2-1, with TRBD2 matching 7 bases. V dropped 1 base and J dropped 2; count of bases not matched to a gene: 2. CDR1 and CDR2 from the germline V gene are SGHAT and FQNNGV. The length of the CDR3 is 15 residues. CDR3 sequence reads: CASSLAAGAYNEQFF. The CDR3 nucleotides are TGTGCCAGCAGCTTAGCCGCGGGGGCCTACAATGAGCAGTTCTTC. The variable domain in full, with the rest retrieved from reference TRBV11-2 and TRBJ2-1, is EAGVAQSPRYKIIEKRQSVAFWCNPISGHATLYWYQQILGQGPKLLIQFQNNGVVDDSQLPKDRFSAERLKGVDSTLKIQPAKLEDSAVYLCASSLAAGAYNEQFFGPGTRLTVL.